This is a list of T cell receptor beta chains from one sample in a study of T cells in Graves' hyperthyroidism and ophthalmopathy. TCRdb used MiXCR to reprocess the multiplex PCR reads, holding one entry per CDR3 protein. The sample has under 500,000 distinct CDR3 sequences, about 14% seen once; the top ten hold around 27%. Sample: blood. The receptors were gathered from a man aged 45 to 65 with Graves' ophthalmopathy. Each CDR3 is given with its conserved first and last residue. D genes are given only for firm matches. Size is stated for part of the rows, as once, few or many counts, or as a class when the clone is expanded.

clone_size d_call j_call v_call cdr3_nt cdr3_aa
few - TRBJ2-7 TRBV15 TGTGCCACCAGCAGAGATTTGGTTGGGGGACACGAGCAGTACTTC CATSRDLVGGHEQYF
many - TRBJ2-5 TRBV5-5 TGTGCCAGCAGCACCACGCCCGGGGTACAAGAGACCCAGTACTTC CASSTTPGVQETQYF
few - TRBJ2-5 TRBV14 TGTGCCAGCAGCCAAGTTTATGACCCAGGGGAGACCCAGTACTTC CASSQVYDPGETQYF
- TRBD2 TRBJ2-3 TRBV11-2 TGTGCCAGCAGCTTAGAAGTAGCGGGAGGGCAAACGCAGTATTTT CASSLEVAGGQTQYF
many TRBD2 TRBJ2-3 TRBV5-6 TGTGCCAGCAGCTGGTTGACTAGCGGGAACACAGATACGCAGTATTTT CASSWLTSGNTDTQYF
many - TRBJ2-5 TRBV13 TGTGCCAGCAGCAGTCGTGGTCCCCGAGAGACCCAGTACTTC CASSSRGPRETQYF
few - TRBJ1-1 TRBV29-1 TGCAGCGCGAGACCGAGATTGAACACTGAAGCTTTCTTT CSARPRLNTEAFF
few - TRBJ1-1 TRBV19 TGTGCCAGTAGTACAGCCGGGAACACTGAAGCTTTCTTT CASSTAGNTEAFF
many - TRBJ1-1 TRBV27 TGTGCCAGCAGTTCCCCCGCAAGGGGGTTCACTGAAGCTTTCTTT CASSSPARGFTEAFF
many TRBD2 TRBJ2-1 TRBV5-1 TGCGCCAGCAGCTTGCAAACTAGCGGGAGGGGTAATGAGCAGTTCTTC CASSLQTSGRGNEQFF
few - TRBJ2-3 TRBV20-1 TGCAGTGCTCCCACCGAGCGAACAGATACGCAGTATTTT CSAPTERTDTQYF
- TRBD2 TRBJ2-7 TRBV2 TGTTCCAGCAGTGACCAGGGAGGGAACGAGCAGTACTTC CSSSDQGGNEQYF
- - TRBJ1-5 TRBV12-3/TRBV12-4 TGTGCCAGCAGTCACAGGGACAATCAGCCCCAGCATTTT CASSHRDNQPQHF
many TRBD1 TRBJ2-3 TRBV6-1 TGTGCCAGCAACGACGCCGGGACAGATCAGTATTTT CASNDAGTDQYF
many - TRBJ2-7 TRBV6-6 TGTGCCAGCAGTTACGGGGGAGGGGGAACCTACGAGCAGTACTTC CASSYGGGGTYEQYF
- TRBD1 TRBJ2-7 TRBV25-1 TGTGCCAGCAGGGAGACAGGGGCTAGCTACGAGCAGTACTTC CASRETGASYEQYF
few - TRBJ2-1 TRBV19 TGTGCCAGTAGTTTCGGGGTTAGCTCCTACAATGAGCAGTTCTTC CASSFGVSSYNEQFF
many - TRBJ2-5 TRBV6-6 TGTGCCAGCAGTTACATTGGATTCGAGTACTTC CASSYIGFEYF
- TRBD2 TRBJ2-5 TRBV29-1 TGCAGCATTGGACCAGCGGGATCGGGATGGGAGACCCAGTACTTC CSIGPAGSGWETQYF
many TRBD2 TRBJ2-7 TRBV11-2 TGTGCCAGCACTGGGGAGGGCCTTTACGAGCAGTACTTC CASTGEGLYEQYF
many - TRBJ2-7 TRBV27 TGTGCCAGCAGTCGGACTCTTACCTACGAGCAGTACTTC CASSRTLTYEQYF
many - TRBJ2-7 TRBV5-5 TGTGCCAGCAGCTTTGCGGGGCCGGACGAGCAGTACTTC CASSFAGPDEQYF
many - TRBJ1-3 TRBV19 TGTGCCAGTTTCGGCGGGGCTGCTGGAAACACCATATATTTT CASFGGAAGNTIYF